This record looks at one T cell receptor (beta chain) sequence and its context. This clonotype has just a few counts. It lacks a known antigen. Base qualities are not recorded, but no much larger clone differs from it by a single base. The donors were 40 or so Caucasian individuals from Russia, aged about 6 to 95 years, who were systemically healthy. Around 10 milliliters of peripheral blood were collected from each donor into EDTA-treated Vacutainer tubes. Ficoll-Paque density-gradient centrifugation was used to isolate PBMCs, with at least 7 million per sample. Total RNA was extracted from PBMCs with Trizol reagent, with at least 5 micrograms obtained per sample. Naive CD45RAhigh/CD27high T cell percentages were measured by flow cytometry on a PBMC aliquot from every donor. Library generation was performed with 5' RACE. Sequenced using an Illumina HiSeq 2500. A second PCR of roughly 7 to 11 cycles was run with a J-beta primer mix and a sample-barcoded 5' primer. Each TCR beta cDNA molecule received a unique molecular identifier from a template-switch 5' adaptor carrying 12 random nucleotides. Each sample yielded at least 3 million CDR3-containing paired-end reads. First-strand cDNA synthesis was performed from all RNA using the Mint cDNA synthesis kit, with priming by a TRBC-specific oligonucleotide. After uracil-DNA glycosylase treatment, a first 18-cycle PCR used universal primers M1SS and BC2_uni_R on all cDNA. On the authors' methods: For normalization, 1 million high-quality reads were randomly selected from each sample, with every read carrying a distinct molecular identifier. Reads sharing molecular identifiers were discarded rather than binned into consensus sequences. MiTCR, set to a Q25 quality threshold and the strictest error-elimination algorithm, was used for CDR3 identification, clonotype clustering and error correction. A nonparametric unseen species model with Euler transformation was used to estimate a lower bound on total TCR beta diversity. Clones were called with MiXCR by TCRdb after fastp trimmed the public reads at Q25, and only in-frame beta chains were retained. Each CDR3 protein appears once, grouped with its most common genes and DNA. TCRdb, not the original authors, processed these V and J calls. In all, the sample holds about 1 million distinct CDR3 sequences, and under 30% of those were seen once. 0.75% of the sample is in the top ten clones.

The sample originates from a study of blood T cells in healthy people across ages (dated by TCRdb to between 2014 and 2016). Study-wide context: In model experiments, template switching captured about one uniquely barcoded TCR beta cDNA molecule for every two T cells. Two additional independent replicas of 1 million unique cDNA reads from the same blood draw were analyzed for two donors (one aged 18 to 29 and one aged 80 or older). To track age-related changes in TCR beta repertoire diversity, the study relied on deep sequencing normalized with unique cDNA molecular identifiers. The donors were divided into four age groups: young (average about 15 years), middle-aged (about 39), aged (approximately 64) and long-lived (more than 75).

Findings and caveats that apply to the study as a whole: Compared with the aged group, more naive CD4+ T cells, fewer expanded clones and increased TCR diversity were shown by the long-lived group, suggesting age selection. Donor CMV infection status was unknown, potentially confounding age-related changes in expanded clonotypes. Estimates of total diversity from one million sequenced T cells were regarded as lower bounds and underestimates. Conclusive comparison of naive and antigen-experienced compartments was prevented by the profiling of bulk unsorted PBMCs. As age increased, observed TCR beta diversity per million T cells dropped in a roughly linear way, and a significant reduction was already evident by age approximately 40. Observed TCR beta diversity correlated strongly with the percentage of naive T cells measured by flow cytometry.

The germline V gene yields LGHNA for CDR1 and YSLEER for CDR2. Measured from the cysteine to the phenylalanine, the CDR3 is 13 residues long. The kept DNA is CDR3 alone, 39 bases in frame from the first base. Between the V and J ends, shortened by 0 bases and 4 bases respectively, the junction contains 4 bases. The data also belong to a second study, concerning T cells of mothers and their children. The second study, in turn, reports: Donors were nine systemically healthy Caucasian individuals: three mothers and their six children. cDNA synthesis used all of the extracted RNA, with approximately 1.6 ug of RNA in each 15 ul reaction. In the second PCR, the M1S primer introduced both the sample barcodes and 2-4 random nucleotides. Each mother yielded over 8 million TCR beta CDR3 reads and each child some 3 million reads. Thymic selection shapes the output of TCR recombination in a similar way in related and unrelated pairs, and inherited differences have a minor effect. Normalized repertoire overlap in related mother-child pairs was always slightly higher than in unrelated mother-child pairs, but the difference was never significant. No persistent microchimeric T cell clones were found, with a detection sensitivity of 80 to 100 clones per million clonotypes. In the study, deep NGS was used to compare the TCR beta repertoires of mothers and children, and features distinguishing related mother-child pairs from unrelated individuals were sought. Mothers averaged around 43 +/- 4 years of age and children averaged about 12 +/- 4 years. After adapter ligation with NEBNext reagents, the libraries were sequenced on Illumina HiSeq 2000 with 100+100 nt paired-end reads. To prevent cross-contamination, the mother and child libraries were prepared a month apart and were sequenced in separate runs. Between roughly 450,000 and 2,000,000 distinct TCR beta clonotypes were identified per donor. Naive TCR beta clonotypes were estimated from low-frequency clonotypes matched to each donor's FACS-determined naive share, without sorting.

Sample: blood. The chain links TRBV4-3 with TRBJ1-5, with the D gene not confidently named. The clonotype originates from a girl aged 2-10 years in good health. The DNA sequence follows: TGCGCCAGCAGCCAAGAGTATAATCAGCCCCAGCATTTT. This encodes CASSQEYNQPQHF.